Listed below are T cell receptor beta chains from one sample, sequenced in a study of neoadjuvant anti-PD-1 for oral cavity cancer. Some clones are missing from TCRdb's copy, which holds only in-frame ones; the method was immunoSEQ multiplex PCR. Counted here are 55,000 to 75,000 clones, roughly 84% occurring once; the ten biggest clones make up 2.5% to 3%. Material: PBMCs, obtained before nivolumab (anti-PD-1) treatment. These receptors were collected from a person between 35 and 79 years old with oral cavity squamous cell carcinoma. CDR3s include the opening cysteine and the closing phenylalanine or tryptophan. The D gene is left open where the match is weak. Size is omitted from some rows. Given values are once, few, many or a class for expanded clones.

cdr3_nt cdr3_aa d_call cdr3_length j_call v_call clone_size
TGTGCCATCAGTTCTACTGGGAATCAGCCCCAGCATTTT CAISSTGNQPQHF - 13 TRBJ1-5 TRBV10-3 once
TGTGCCAGCAGCTCGGGAGTCAACACTGAAGCTTTCTTT CASSSGVNTEAFF - 13 TRBJ1-1 TRBV9 -
TGTGCCAGTAGCGCACCAACCCTATTGGAGCCTGGAAACACCATATATTTT CASSAPTLLEPGNTIYF - 17 TRBJ1-3 TRBV19 -
TGTGCCAGCAGGAATCCCTTGGGGGGTGAGCAGTTCTTC CASRNPLGGEQFF - 13 TRBJ2-1 TRBV14 -
TGTGCCAGCAGCGAGATTGGACAGGGCCAGGGCTACACCTTC CASSEIGQGQGYTF TRBD1 14 TRBJ1-2 TRBV2 once
TGTGCCAGCAGCTTGGGACAGGGGGCGCAAAACATTCAGTACTTC CASSLGQGAQNIQYF TRBD1 15 TRBJ2-4 TRBV5-4 -
TGTGCCAGTAGTCCCGGACAGGGGATGGAGACCCAGTACTTC CASSPGQGMETQYF TRBD1 14 TRBJ2-5 TRBV19 -
TGTGCCAGCAACGCCGGGACTAGCGGAGTTAAGCAGTACTTC CASNAGTSGVKQYF TRBD2 14 TRBJ2-7 TRBV28 -
TGCGCCAGCAGCTTGGAGGGGAAGAACTATGGCTACACCTTC CASSLEGKNYGYTF - 14 TRBJ1-2 TRBV5-1 few
TGTGCCAGCAGCCAAGACCCCCAGGGTAACTATGGCTACACCTTC CASSQDPQGNYGYTF - 15 TRBJ1-2 TRBV4-2 -
TGTGCCAGCAGTGAGCGCAGGCCTGATCAGCCCCAGCATTTT CASSERRPDQPQHF - 14 TRBJ1-5 TRBV2 -
TGTGCCAGCAGCCAAGATCGGGAAGCGGGGGGGCCCCGCCAAGAGACCCAGTACTTC CASSQDREAGGPRQETQYF TRBD2 19 TRBJ2-5 TRBV4-2 -
TGTGCCAGCAGCCAAGTAGGAGACCGGGCGTTCTTC CASSQVGDRAFF - 12 TRBJ2-1 TRBV14 -
TGTGCCAGCTCACGAAGCACAGATACGCAGTATTTT CASSRSTDTQYF - 12 TRBJ2-3 TRBV18 -
TGCGCCACAACCTGGGACAGCTACACCGGGGAGCTGTTTTTT CATTWDSYTGELFF TRBD1 14 TRBJ2-2 TRBV10-2 once
TGTGCCAGCAGTGAAGGTGTGGCTGGGGCCAACGTCCTGACTTTC CASSEGVAGANVLTF - 15 TRBJ2-6 TRBV2 once
TGTGCCACCAGCAGAGTCGTTTATTCGGGACAGGGGGCCACTGAAGCTTTCTTT CATSRVVYSGQGATEAFF TRBD1 18 TRBJ1-1 TRBV15 -
TGCGCCAGCAGCTTGGAGGCGTCGGGTGGCACAGATACGCAGTATTTT CASSLEASGGTDTQYF - 16 TRBJ2-3 TRBV5-1 -
TGTGCCAGCAGTCCCCCTAGCACAGATACGCAGTATTTT CASSPPSTDTQYF - 13 TRBJ2-3 TRBV2 -
TGTGCCAGCAGTGAATCCCCCAACACCGGGGAGCTGTTTTTT CASSESPNTGELFF - 14 TRBJ2-2 TRBV25-1 -
TGTGCCAGCAGTGAAGCCCCGACAGTGAGGGGCTACACCTTC CASSEAPTVRGYTF - 14 TRBJ1-2 TRBV2 once
TGTGCCTCCCGAGGAGGGAGCTCCTATAATTCACCCCTCCACTTT CASRGGSSYNSPLHF - 15 TRBJ1-6 TRBV10-3 -
TGTGCCAGCAGCGTAGGGGCTAGCGGCTCCTACGAGCAGTACTTC CASSVGASGSYEQYF TRBD2 15 TRBJ2-7 TRBV9 few
TGTGCCAGCATGCGCAGGGCGAACACTGAAGCTTTCTTT CASMRRANTEAFF - 13 TRBJ1-1 TRBV6-5 -
TGTGCCAGCAGCAGAAGGGACGCTTTCTTT CASSRRDAFF - 10 TRBJ1-1 TRBV6-1 -
TGTGCCAGCAGCGTCCGCCGGACAGAATACAATGAGCAGTTCTTC CASSVRRTEYNEQFF - 15 TRBJ2-1 TRBV5-6 once
TGTGCCAGCAGCGTAGGCGCAGGTCTCTCTGGAAACACCATATATTTT CASSVGAGLSGNTIYF - 16 TRBJ1-3 TRBV9 -
TGTGCCAGCAGCCAGGGTGCTAGCGGGGGGGGCTCCTACAATGAGCAGTTCTTC CASSQGASGGGSYNEQFF TRBD2 18 TRBJ2-1 TRBV4-2 -
TGCGCCAGCAGCTTACAGGACAGGGGATACTATGGCTACACCTTC CASSLQDRGYYGYTF TRBD1 15 TRBJ1-2 TRBV5-1 -
TGCGCCAGCAGCCAAGAGTCGGGACAAGAGACCCAGTACTTC CASSQESGQETQYF - 14 TRBJ2-5 TRBV4-1 -
TGTGCCAGTAGTAACAGGGGGTCTAGCTTTGGAAACACCATATATTTT CASSNRGSSFGNTIYF TRBD1 16 TRBJ1-3 TRBV19 -
TGTGCCAGCAGCGTACTAGTGGGGCCACCCCTCCACTTT CASSVLVGPPLHF - 13 TRBJ1-6 TRBV9 -
TGTGCCAGCAGCTTATTGCGAGACAGCAATCAGCCCCAGCATTTT CASSLLRDSNQPQHF - 15 TRBJ1-5 TRBV7-8 -
TGTGCCAGCTCAGGCGGGGGAAGGGCGGGAGCGAGTTACAATGAGCAGTTCTTC CASSGGGRAGASYNEQFF TRBD2 18 TRBJ2-1 TRBV7-8 few
TGTGCCAGCAGCGCTTCCAGGGTAACTGAAGCTTTCTTT CASSASRVTEAFF - 13 TRBJ1-1 TRBV7-2 -
TGCGCCAGCAGCCAGGATCCGACAGGGGGAGCTTTCTTT CASSQDPTGGAFF TRBD1 13 TRBJ1-1 TRBV4-1 few
TGTGCCAGCAACGTCTTAAGGACTGAAGCTTTCTTT CASNVLRTEAFF - 12 TRBJ1-1 TRBV13 -
TGTGCCAGCAGTTCCAGACTAGCCGGGGAGCTGTTTTTT CASSSRLAGELFF - 13 TRBJ2-2 TRBV27 -
TGTGCCAGCAGCTTACGACAGGGAAGTCCCTACGAGCAGTACTTC CASSLRQGSPYEQYF TRBD1 15 TRBJ2-7 TRBV7-7 -
TGTGCCAGCAGCCGACAGAGGAACACTGAAGCTTTCTTT CASSRQRNTEAFF - 13 TRBJ1-1 TRBV11-1 -
TGCGCCAGCAGCTTCGAGAGGCAGGGCATAACTTCACCCCTCCACTTT CASSFERQGITSPLHF - 16 TRBJ1-6 TRBV5-1 -
TGTGCCAGCAGCTTCAGACGAACCGGGGAGCTGTTTTTT CASSFRRTGELFF - 13 TRBJ2-2 TRBV5-6 -
TGTGCCAGTAGTGAAAGGGCATTCCCGGGAGATACGCAGTATTTT CASSERAFPGDTQYF - 15 TRBJ2-3 TRBV19 -
TGTGCCAGCAGCCGAGCTTTAGGGGGCGAATGGGAGCTGTTTTTT CASSRALGGEWELFF TRBD1 15 TRBJ2-2 TRBV5-6 -
TGTGCCATCAGTGGGACAGGGGATGGCTACACCTTC CAISGTGDGYTF TRBD1 12 TRBJ1-2 TRBV10-3 once
TGTGCCAGCACCCCGGGCGTGGGAGATGAGCAGTTCTTC CASTPGVGDEQFF - 13 TRBJ2-1 TRBV27 -
TGTGCCAGCAGCCTAAATGGATTAAACACCATATATTTT CASSLNGLNTIYF - 13 TRBJ1-3 TRBV11-2 -
TGTGCCTGGAGGTTAGCGGGAGATGGCATTCAGTACTTC CAWRLAGDGIQYF TRBD2 13 TRBJ2-4 TRBV30 -
TGTGCCAGCAGTCCAACAGGGGTCCACGAGCAGTACTTC CASSPTGVHEQYF TRBD1 13 TRBJ2-7 TRBV27 -
TGTGCCAGCAGCCGCCTTAGCGGGAGTTCCTACAATGAGCAGTTCTTC CASSRLSGSSYNEQFF TRBD2 16 TRBJ2-1 TRBV5-4 -
TGCGCCAGCAGCGAGTCGGGACTAGCGGGGAAGGGGACCCAGTACTTC CASSESGLAGKGTQYF TRBD2 16 TRBJ2-5 TRBV10-1 -
TGTGCCAGCGGGAGGGAAAAACTGTTTTTT CASGREKLFF - 10 TRBJ1-4 TRBV28 -